The 6 T cell receptor beta chains reported below all come from one sample, sequenced in a study of cytomegalovirus exposure and HLA in healthy donors. With 60 Vbeta and 13 Jbeta primers, the PCR was carried out. Method: immunoSEQ multiplex PCR; TCRdb's copy keeps in-frame clones and lacks some. The data show over 120,000 clones, around four fifths seen once. Sequenced sample: PBMCs. The origin of the receptors is a man between 25 and 39 years old in good health and CMV-seropositive.

This sequence joins TRBV28 and TRBJ2-1, with TRBD1 matching over 7 bases. The trim removed 6 bases at V and 4 bases at J, leaving 6 bases unmatched. This CDR3 has 14 amino acids. Germline V gives CDR1 MDHEN, CDR2 SYDVKM. CDR3 sequence: CASSRQGTYNEQFF. The CDR3 nucleotides read TGTGCCAGCAGCCGACAGGGTACTTACAATGAGCAGTTCTTC.

The chain has TRBV2 and TRBJ1-4; D remains unclear. From germline, CDR1 is SNHLY and CDR2 FYNNEI. The CDR3 totals 13 residues. With 7 bases removed from V and 4 bases from J, the gap between germline ends came to 10 bases. The DNA for the CDR3 is TGTGCCAGCAACTCAGGAATTAATGAAAAACTGTTTTTT. Translating gives CASNSGINEKLFF.

The chain combines TRBV7-9 with TRBJ2-1; 8 nucleotides match TRBD2. V lost 11 bases, J lost 6 bases, and 18 bases stayed unmatched. CDR1 is SEHNR and CDR2 is FQNEAQ in the germline V gene (reference sequence). CDR3 length equals 16 residues. For the CDR3, the DNA is TGTGCCGCGAGCCCCATCCAGCGGGAGATTTTCAATGAGCAGTTCTTC. Translated: CAASPIQREIFNEQFF.

V gene TRBV19 combines with J gene TRBJ1-5; maybe TRBD1 (5 bases). Germline V lookup: CDR1 LNHDA, CDR2 SQIVND (reference sequence). The CDR3 spans 16 residues. The V end was cut by 3 bases, the J end by 1 base, with 13 bases between. CDR3: CASSIQAGKSNQPQHF. The CDR3 DNA sequence: TGTGCCAGTAGTATCCAGGCAGGGAAAAGCAATCAGCCCCAGCATTTT.

This clone was detected only a few times. V gene TRBV5-1 combines with J gene TRBJ1-1, with D perhaps TRBD1 (5 bases). The V and J ends lost 3 bases and 1 base respectively, with 10 bases between them. This CDR3 is 14 amino acids long. Germline V gives CDR1 SGHRS, CDR2 YFSETQ. This CDR3 is CASSSSTGNTEAFF. CDR3 nucleotide sequence: TGCGCCAGCAGCTCGTCTACAGGGAACACTGAAGCTTTCTTT. Drawing the rest from reference TRBV5-1 and TRBJ1-1, the complete variable domain is KAGVTQTPRYLIKTRGQQVTLSCSPISGHRSVSWYQQTPGQGLQFLFEYFSETQRNKGNFPGRFSGRQFSNSRSEMNVSTLELGDSALYLCASSSSTGNTEAFFGQGTRLTVV.

The CDR3 here is CASSRTGGGSYEQYF. The DNA of the CDR3 is TGTGCCAGCAGCCGGACAGGGGGAGGCTCCTACGAGCAGTACTTC. The J gene is TRBJ2-7, the V gene TRBV7-2; 10 bases align to TRBD1. Germline CDR1 SGHTA, CDR2 FQGNSA. The CDR3 consists of 15 residues. Trimming removed 5 bases from V and 0 bases from J; junction bases left unmatched: 4.